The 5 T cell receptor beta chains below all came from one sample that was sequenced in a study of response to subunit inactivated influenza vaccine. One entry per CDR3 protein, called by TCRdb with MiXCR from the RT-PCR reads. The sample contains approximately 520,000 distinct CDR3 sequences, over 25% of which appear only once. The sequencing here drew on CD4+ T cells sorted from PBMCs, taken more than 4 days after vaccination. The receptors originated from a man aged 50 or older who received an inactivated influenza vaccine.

CDR3 protein: CASSEGPGAKNIQYF. For the CDR3, the DNA is TGCGCCAGCAGCGAGGGGCCTGGGGCCAAAAACATTCAGTACTTC. V gene TRBV5-1 combines with J gene TRBJ2-4, with D perhaps TRBD1 or TRBD2 (5 bases each). CDR3 length: 15 residues. Germline V lookup: CDR1 SGHRS, CDR2 YFSETQ. Trimming took off 4 bases at V and 1 base at J, with 12 bases between the two ends.

The CDR3 loop reads CASSLTGTRSAQGKLFF. CDR3 in DNA: TGTGCCAGCAGCTTAACTGGGACTCGCTCCGCCCAAGGAAAACTGTTTTTT. This rearrangement joins TRBV7-8 to TRBJ1-4, with D possibly matching TRBD1 (5 bases). V was pared by 2 bases and J by 10 bases, with 23 bases between. Looked up from germline, CDR1 is SGHVS and CDR2 is FQNEAQ. This CDR3 is built from 17 residues.

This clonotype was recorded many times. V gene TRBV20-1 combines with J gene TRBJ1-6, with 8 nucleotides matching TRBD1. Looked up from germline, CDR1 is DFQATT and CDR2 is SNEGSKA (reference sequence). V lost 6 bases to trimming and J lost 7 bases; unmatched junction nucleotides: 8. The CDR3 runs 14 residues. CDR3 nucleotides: TGCAGTGCAAAAGCCGGGACAGGAAATTCACCCCTCCACTTT. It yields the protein CSAKAGTGNSPLHF.

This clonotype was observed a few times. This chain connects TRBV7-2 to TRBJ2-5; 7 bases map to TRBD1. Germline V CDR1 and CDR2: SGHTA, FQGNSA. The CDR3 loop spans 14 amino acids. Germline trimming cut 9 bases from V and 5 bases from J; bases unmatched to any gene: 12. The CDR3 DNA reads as TGTGCCAGTAGCCGGGACAGAAGACGGGAGACCCAGTACTTC. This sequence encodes CASSRDRRRETQYF. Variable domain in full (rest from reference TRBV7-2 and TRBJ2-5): GAGVSQSPSNKVTEKGKDVELRCDPISGHTALYWYRQSLGQGLEFLIYFQGNSAPDKSGLPSDRFSAERTGGSVSTLTIQRTQQEDSAVYLCASSRDRRRETQYFGPGTRLLVL.

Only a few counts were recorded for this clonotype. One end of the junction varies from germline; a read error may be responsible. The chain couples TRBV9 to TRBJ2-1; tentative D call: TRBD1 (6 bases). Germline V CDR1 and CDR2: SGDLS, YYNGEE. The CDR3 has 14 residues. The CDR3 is CASSVTPRDNAQFF. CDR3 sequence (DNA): TGTGCCAGCAGCGTAACTCCTCGGGACAATGCGCAGTTCTTC.